The clone carrying this T cell receptor (beta chain) has ten or more counts. CDR3 length equals 14 residues. With 3 bases removed from V and 4 bases from J, the gap between germline ends came to 9 bases. The data stem from a study of T cells in Graves' hyperthyroidism and ophthalmopathy. What was amplified from RNA transcripts were TCR beta CDR3 regions. When the TCR CDR3 underwent first-round RT-PCR, the HTBI primer set was used. A single record per CDR3 protein comes from TCRdb applying MiXCR to the multiplex PCR reads. The sample holds a few hundred thousand distinct CDR3 sequences, around 21% seen once.

The specimen sequenced was blood. This TCR was sampled from a man aged 18 to 30 with Graves' hyperthyroidism. J is TRBJ2-2 and V is TRBV12-3 or TRBV12-4, with D unclear. CDR3 DNA sequence: TGTGCCAGCAGTTTCTGGGGTTCCACCGGGGAGCTGTTTTTT. This gives the protein CASSFWGSTGELFF.